These T cell receptor beta chains were read from a single sample in a study of OX40 agonist ivuxolimab in advanced cancers. Profiling relied on immunoSEQ multiplex PCR, and the TCRdb table lists in-frame clones only, not all of them. The sample has more than 45,000 clones; roughly 87% are singletons. Material: CD4+ or CD8+ T cells sorted from blood, obtained in a trial of the OX40 agonist ivuxolimab. These receptors were taken from an adult with an advanced solid tumor such as melanoma, head and neck, liver or kidney cancer. The CDR3 runs from the conserved cysteine through the conserved F or W. D genes are given only for firm matches.

>TRBV6-1|TRBJ2-1|.
CASSNSDSYNEQFF
TGTGCCAGCAGCAACTCGGACTCCTACAATGAGCAGTTCTTC
>TRBV19|TRBJ2-1|TRBD2
CASSIGASGIHNEQFF
TGTGCCAGTAGTATAGGGGCTAGCGGGATACACAATGAGCAGTTCTTC
>TRBV28|TRBJ2-1|TRBD2
CASTEGGPVSEQFF
TGTGCCAGCACTGAGGGAGGGCCAGTTAGCGAGCAGTTCTTC
>TRBV14|TRBJ2-5|TRBD1
CASSHTGVEGQETQYF
TGTGCCAGCAGCCATACAGGGGTAGAGGGGCAAGAGACCCAGTACTTC
>TRBV5-4|TRBJ2-3|.
CASSWEAEHTDTQYF
TGTGCCAGCAGCTGGGAGGCAGAACACACAGATACGCAGTATTTT
>TRBV29-1|TRBJ2-5|TRBD1
CSGRDRGSSWTQYF
TGCAGCGGTCGAGACAGGGGCTCATCGTGGACCCAGTACTTC
>TRBV9|TRBJ2-1|.
CASSAGTYNEQFF
TGTGCCAGCAGCGCCGGGACCTACAATGAGCAGTTCTTC
>TRBV4-1|TRBJ2-7|.
CASSQGRDSSYEQYF
TGCGCCAGCAGCCAAGGAAGGGATTCTTCCTACGAGCAGTACTTC
>TRBV7-2|TRBJ2-3|.
CASRATSVSTDTQYF
TGTGCCAGCAGGGCGACTAGTGTTAGCACAGATACGCAGTATTTT
>TRBV28|TRBJ2-7|.
CASSFGFSYEQYF
TGTGCCAGCAGTTTCGGGTTCTCCTACGAGCAGTACTTC
>TRBV5-1|TRBJ2-2|TRBD1
CASSVTGSGELFF
TGCGCCAGCAGCGTGACAGGGTCCGGGGAGCTGTTTTTT
>TRBV9|TRBJ1-1|.
CASSGREPGATEAFF
TGTGCCAGCAGCGGCCGAGAACCGGGGGCGACTGAAGCTTTCTTT